One TCR beta chain is described in this entry. What it binds is not known. Recent vaccinations or acute infections were absent in the healthy HIV-negative adult donors. These data are taken from a study of shared clonotypes between healthy human individuals. Study overall: Each donor contributed plates that comprised three CD4 naive, three CD4 memory, two CD8 naive and one CD8 memory. Study-level results: It was the few donors that limited the genetic and exposure-history diversity represented. The four-donor shared clonotypes exceeded non-shared clonotypes in generation probability, with non-shared ones scoring lower.

The protocol was immunoSEQ multiplex PCR, while the TCRdb copy is restricted to in-frame clones and leaves out a portion. The top ten clones hold 0.36% of a sample with some 2,500,000 clones, 93% of them seen once. The receptor's source is a man between 18 and 29 years old in good health. Some clones in this sample may be carry-over from other donors' samples. Sequenced material: naive CD4+ T cells from PBMCs. The subset was: CD45RA+ positively selected.

CDR3 amino acids: CASSPPPGSGNQPQHF. CDR3 nucleotides: TGTGCCAGCTCACCACCCCCGGGGAGCGGCAATCAGCCCCAGCATTTT. The genes are TRBV18 and TRBJ1-5, with D unclear. Germline loops: CDR1 KGHSH, CDR2 LQKENI. CDR3 length: 16 residues. V dropped 0 bases and J dropped 2 bases, with 11 bases sitting between them.